The clone carrying this T cell receptor beta chain was counted at least ten times. The data are from a study of T cells after yellow fever vaccination. Each CDR3 protein gets one entry after TCRdb re-called the 5' RACE reads with MiXCR. In the table there are more than 350,000 distinct CDR3 sequences, approximately 10% of which are singletons. The sequences come from PBMCs, collected on the day of the first yellow fever vaccination. This clonotype was sampled from a man between 18 and 29 years old who received the YFV17D yellow fever vaccine.

CDR3 residues: CASSFKETTEAFF. In nucleotides, the CDR3 is TGTGCCAGCAGTTTTAAAGAGACCACTGAAGCTTTCTTT. The V gene is TRBV27, the J gene TRBJ1-1; D is undetermined. With 3 bases removed from V and 4 bases from J, the gap between germline ends came to 9 bases. Germline values: CDR1 MNHEY, CDR2 SMNVEV (reference sequence). This CDR3 spans 13 amino acids.